This T cell receptor beta chain is from a study of blood T cell repertoires in COVID-19. There are 13 residues in the CDR3. Germline V gene data show CDR1 as LNHDA and CDR2 as SQIVND (reference sequence). The V gene lost 5 bases and the J gene lost 6 bases, with 13 bases spanning the gap. As handled by the study authors: Cell counts per sample came from amplifying reference gene primers. Sequenced by immunoSEQ multiplex PCR; TCRdb stores in-frame clones only, minus some. V and J calls and clone size follow that table, whereas D and trimming were derived from the DNA. Of a few hundred thousand clones listed, about 88% are singletons.

Sequences were obtained from peripheral blood. The TCR sequence derives from a woman between 65 and 79 years old with active or convalescent COVID-19. The chain uses TRBV19 and TRBJ2-5; D perhaps matches TRBD1 (5 bases). The CDR3 region has the DNA TGTGCCAGTAGTCCAGGGCCCCGGCAGACCCAGTACTTC. Translating gives CASSPGPRQTQYF.